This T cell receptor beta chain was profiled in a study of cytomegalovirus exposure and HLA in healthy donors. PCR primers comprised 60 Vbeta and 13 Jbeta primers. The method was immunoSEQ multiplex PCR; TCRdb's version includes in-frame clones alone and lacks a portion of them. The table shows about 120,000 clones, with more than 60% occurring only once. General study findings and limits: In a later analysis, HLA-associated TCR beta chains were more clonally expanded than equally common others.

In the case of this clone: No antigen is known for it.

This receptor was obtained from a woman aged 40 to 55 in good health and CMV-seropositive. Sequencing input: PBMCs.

CDR3 bases: TGTGCCAGCAGCTTAGAATCGGGTTCTGGAGGCGCCGGGGAGCTGTTTTTT. This gives the protein CASSLESGSGGAGELFF. The chain recombines TRBV7-6 with TRBJ2-2, with D perhaps matching TRBD2 (5 bases). The V and J ends lost 1 base and 6 bases respectively, with 18 bases between them. CDR3 length equals 17 residues. Per the germline V gene, CDR1 is SGHVS and CDR2 is FNYEAQ.